Below are 20 T cell receptor beta chains sequenced from a single sample in a study of shared clonotypes between healthy human individuals. This table comes from immunoSEQ multiplex PCR, and its TCRdb copy is limited to in-frame clones, with some not included. The sample has over 2 million clones; less than 95% are singletons. The sample consisted of naive CD4+ T cells from PBMCs. Subset here: CD45RA+ positively selected. These receptors were taken from a man younger than 35 in good health. Some clones in this sample may be carry-over from other donors' samples.

This chain links TRBV5-4 with TRBJ2-3, with 14 bases lining up with TRBD2. J lost 1 base, V lost 0 bases, and 4 bases had no gene match. The CDR3 sequence is 18 residues long. CDR1 is SGHNT, CDR2 YYREEE, per germline (reference sequence). The CDR3 nucleotides are TGTGCCAGCAGCTTGGGGCTGACTAGCGGGGGGGGCACAGATACGCAGTATTTT. Amino acids: CASSLGLTSGGGTDTQYF.

CDR3 protein: CASTPSGRNTEAFF. The CDR3 DNA reads as TGCGCCAGCACCCCCAGCGGCCGGAACACTGAAGCTTTCTTT. The chain joins TRBV5-1 to TRBJ1-1; D is unclear. Trimming pared 6 bases from V and 1 base from J, leaving 13 bases between. The CDR3 length is 14 residues. Looked up from germline, CDR1 is SGHRS and CDR2 is YFSETQ.

Concerning this clone itself: The same CDR3 arises from other DNA sequences in this sample as well. This rearrangement joins TRBV27 to TRBJ2-7, with 9 bases aligning to TRBD2. Germline CDR1 MNHEY, CDR2 SMNVEV (reference sequence). This CDR3 is 15 amino acids long. V shed 2 bases, J shed 1 base, and the junction held 3 bases outside the gene matches. The CDR3 spells CASSLKAGGSYEQYF. CDR3 bases: TGTGCCAGCAGTTTAAAGGCGGGAGGGTCCTACGAGCAGTACTTC.

A remark on this clone: Other DNA sequences in this specimen translate into the identical CDR3. The chain is built from TRBV6-5 and TRBJ2-4; no firm D call. Germline loops: CDR1 MNHEY, CDR2 SVGAGI. V lost 4 bases and J 0 bases, leaving 10 bases between the germline ends. The CDR3 extends over 15 amino acids. The CDR3: CASSSRGLAKNIQYF. The CDR3 nucleotides read TGTGCCAGCAGTTCTCGAGGTTTAGCCAAAAACATTCAGTACTTC.

The V gene is TRBV19, the J gene TRBJ1-4, with 9 bases fitting TRBD1. The junction had 4 bases not matched to a gene; V was cut back by 3 bases and J by 8 bases. CDR1 and CDR2 (germline): LNHDA, SQIVND (reference sequence). The CDR3 totals 14 residues. CDR3 nucleotides: TGTGCCAGTAGTATTACCGGGACAGGGGAAAAACTGTTTTTT. Translation gives CASSITGTGEKLFF.

The V call is TRBV2, the J call TRBJ2-7, with 11 bases identical to TRBD2. Germline CDR1 and CDR2: SNHLY and FYNNEI. Trimming cost V 6 bases and J 2 bases; bases outside gene matches: 6. The CDR3 spans 15 residues. The CDR3 DNA is TGTGCCAGCAGGCGTGGTAGCGGGGGGGCCTACGAGCAGTACTTC. Its protein is CASRRGSGGAYEQYF.

The chain joins TRBV7-2 to TRBJ1-5; no reliable D call. The germline CDR1 and CDR2 sequences are SGHTA and FQGNSA. The CDR3 length is 14 residues. The ends were cut back, 1 base at V and 4 bases at J, with 8 bases in the middle. The CDR3 region is CASSLEWRNQPQHF. Here the CDR3 DNA reads TGTGCCAGCAGCTTAGAATGGAGGAATCAGCCCCAGCATTTT.

The J gene is TRBJ1-1, the V gene TRBV7-9; D may be TRBD1 (5 bases). V was pared by 5 bases and J by 3 bases, with 13 bases between. This CDR3 comprises 14 residues. CDR1 and CDR2 from the germline V gene are SEHNR and FQNEAQ (reference sequence). The CDR3 protein is CASSVAGMDTEAFF. The CDR3 coding sequence is TGTGCCAGCAGCGTCGCAGGGATGGACACTGAAGCTTTCTTT.

The chain employs TRBV5-1 and TRBJ2-5; D uncertain. The germline CDR1 and CDR2 sequences are SGHRS and YFSETQ. The CDR3 runs 15 residues. V lost 2 bases and J 3 bases, leaving 14 bases between the germline ends. CDR3 loop: CASSLGPSVEETQYF. The CDR3, as DNA: TGCGCCAGCAGCTTAGGCCCTTCCGTCGAAGAGACCCAGTACTTC.

The J gene is TRBJ2-5, the V gene TRBV25-1; D may be TRBD2 (5 bases). The CDR3 length is 14 residues. V was shortened by 1 base and J by 5 bases, with 11 bases between the two germline ends. Germline CDR1 is MGHDK and CDR2 is SYGVNS. CDR3 nucleotides: TGTGCCAGCAGTGAATTCCGAGGGCGGGAGACCCAGTACTTC. Translating gives CASSEFRGRETQYF.

This clone was picked up one time. The V and J genes are TRBV6-6 and TRBJ1-5; D is perhaps TRBD1 (5 bases). Germline values: CDR1 MNHNY, CDR2 SVGAGI (reference sequence). This CDR3 region has 15 residues. This chain's CDR3 is CATGEGFSSNQPQHF. DNA of the CDR3: TGTGCTACCGGTGAGGGGTTCAGCAGCAATCAGCCCCAGCATTTT.

Only a few counts were recorded for this clone. The chain uses TRBV6-1 and TRBJ1-2; D possibly corresponds to TRBD1 (5 bases). From germline, CDR1 is MNHNS and CDR2 SASEGT. The V and J ends lost 10 bases and 3 bases respectively, with 15 bases between them. There are 13 residues in the CDR3. Written as DNA, the CDR3 is TGTGCCACTCGGGACTCGGCGGACTATGGCTACACCTTC. Its protein product is CATRDSADYGYTF.

This clone has a single count. The chain combines TRBV28 with TRBJ1-5; D unresolved. The V end was cut by 8 bases, the J end by 8 bases, with 13 bases between. CDR3 length: 12 residues. In germline, CDR1 is MDHEN, CDR2 SYDVKM. CDR3 in amino acids: CASVTGGKPQHF. DNA of the CDR3: TGTGCCAGCGTTACCGGTGGAAAGCCCCAGCATTTT.

The chain carries TRBV19 and TRBJ2-1, with D possibly being TRBD2 (6 bases). The length of the CDR3 is 14 residues. Trimming removed 7 bases at V and 6 bases at J, with 16 bases between. Germline CDR1 and CDR2: LNHDA and SQIVND (reference sequence). CDR3 sequence (DNA): TGTGCCAGTACTAGGACTACGAACTCCAATGAGCAGTTCTTC. Encoded protein: CASTRTTNSNEQFF.

The chain uses TRBV2 and TRBJ2-2, with 11 bases fitting TRBD2. V trimming: 6 bases; J trimming: 6 bases; junction bases outside the gene matches: 12. The CDR3 sequence is 17 residues long. Germline lookup yields CDR1 SNHLY and CDR2 FYNNEI. The DNA of the CDR3 is TGTGCCAGCAGCCATACCCCGGGACTAGCGGTCGCCGGGGAGCTGTTTTTT. Translated, it gives CASSHTPGLAVAGELFF. The complete variable domain, with remaining parts taken from reference TRBV2 and TRBJ2-2, reads EPEVTQTPSHQVTQMGQEVILRCVPISNHLYFYWYRQILGQKVEFLVSFYNNEISEKSEIFDDQFSVERPDGSNFTLKIRSTKLEDSAMYFCASSHTPGLAVAGELFFGEGSRLTVL.

The chain links TRBV28 to TRBJ1-2; D possibly corresponds to TRBD1 (5 bases). In germline, CDR1 is MDHEN, CDR2 SYDVKM. Trimming stripped 5 bases from V and 2 bases from J, with 15 bases between. The length of the CDR3 is 15 residues. CDR3: CASSQPGTANYGYTF. The CDR3 DNA follows: TGTGCCAGCAGTCAACCCGGGACCGCGAACTATGGCTACACCTTC.

The chain combines TRBV10-3 with TRBJ2-7, with D tentatively TRBD1 or TRBD2 (5 bases each). CDR3 length equals 13 residues. Germline lookup yields CDR1 ENHRY and CDR2 SYGVKD. Deletions cut 0 bases from V and 12 bases from J, with 15 bases between. CDR3 in amino acids: CAISESFRDRGYF. The CDR3 coding sequence is TGTGCCATCAGTGAGTCCTTCCGGGACCGGGGGTACTTC.

The chain employs TRBV15 and TRBJ1-1; the D gene is possibly TRBD1 (6 bases). CDR3 size: 15 residues. V lost 0 bases and J 5 bases, leaving 13 bases between the germline ends. Germline V gene lookup returns CDR1 LNHNV and CDR2 YYDKDF (reference sequence). The CDR3 sequence is CATSRDPRGRTEAFF. In nucleotides, the CDR3 is TGTGCCACCAGCAGAGATCCCAGGGGAAGGACTGAAGCTTTCTTT.

The chain is built from TRBV5-6 and TRBJ1-4; D may be TRBD1 (6 bases). Germline lookup yields CDR1 SGHDT and CDR2 YYEEEE. The V and J ends lost 4 bases and 4 bases respectively, with 11 bases between them. There are 14 residues in the CDR3. The CDR3 sequence: CASSTGTSNEKLFF. CDR3 coding DNA: TGTGCCAGCAGCACCGGGACAAGTAATGAAAAACTGTTTTTT.

This clone was picked up a small number of times. The chain joins TRBV30 to TRBJ1-4; unclear D gene. V was shortened by 1 base and J by 5 bases, with 11 bases between the two germline ends. The CDR3 runs to 14 residues. The germline CDR1 and CDR2 sequences are GTSNPN and SVGIG (reference sequence). CDR3 region: CAWSGLTGNEKLFF. For the CDR3, the DNA is TGTGCCTGGAGTGGTTTGACGGGGAATGAAAAACTGTTTTTT.